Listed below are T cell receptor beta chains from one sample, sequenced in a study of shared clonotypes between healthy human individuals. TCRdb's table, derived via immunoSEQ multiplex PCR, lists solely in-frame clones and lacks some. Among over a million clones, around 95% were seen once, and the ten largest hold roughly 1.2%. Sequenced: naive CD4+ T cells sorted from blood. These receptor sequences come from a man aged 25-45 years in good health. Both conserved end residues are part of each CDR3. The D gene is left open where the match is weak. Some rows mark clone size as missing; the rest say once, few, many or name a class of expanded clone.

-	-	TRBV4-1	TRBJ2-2	CASSQAGAGAGELFF	TGCGCCAGCAGCCAAGCAGGGGCCGGGGCCGGGGAGCTGTTTTTT
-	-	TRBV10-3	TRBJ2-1	CAISESVSWSEPTISYNEQFF	TGTGCCATCAGTGAGTCTGTTTCGTGGTCGGAGCCTACCATCTCCTACAATGAGCAGTTCTTC
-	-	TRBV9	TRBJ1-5	CASSVAGSNQPQHF	TGTGCCAGCAGCGTGGCCGGGAGCAATCAGCCCCAGCATTTT
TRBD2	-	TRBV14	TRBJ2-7	CASSQVSSGVYEQYF	TGTGCCAGCAGCCAAGTTTCTAGCGGGGTCTACGAGCAGTACTTC
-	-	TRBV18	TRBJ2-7	CASSPSLTASSYEQYF	TGTGCCAGCTCACCCAGTCTGACAGCTAGCTCCTACGAGCAGTACTTC
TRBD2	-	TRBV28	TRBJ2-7	CASSLSTSGNEQYF	TGTGCCAGCAGTTTATCGACTAGCGGGAACGAGCAGTACTTC
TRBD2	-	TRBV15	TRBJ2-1	CATSTRLAGVREQFF	TGTGCCACCAGCACGAGACTAGCGGGAGTGAGGGAGCAGTTCTTC
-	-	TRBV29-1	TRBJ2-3	CSVAEVGTDTQYF	TGCAGCGTTGCCGAGGTGGGCACAGATACGCAGTATTTT
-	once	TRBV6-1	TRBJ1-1	CASSSRGLEAFF	TGTGCCAGCAGTTCCCGGGGGCTTGAAGCTTTCTTT
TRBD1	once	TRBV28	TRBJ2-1	CASSLLGQGFNEQFF	TGTGCCAGCAGTTTATTAGGACAGGGTTTCAATGAGCAGTTCTTC
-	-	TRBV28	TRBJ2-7	CASTSYNVYEQYF	TGTGCCAGCACGAGCTATAATGTCTACGAGCAGTACTTC
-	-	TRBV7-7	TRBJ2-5	CAGGDGLSSETQYF	TGTGCCGGAGGAGACGGACTTAGTAGCGAGACCCAGTACTTC
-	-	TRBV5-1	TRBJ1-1	CASSPIVTEAFF	TGCGCCAGCAGCCCCATTGTCACTGAAGCTTTCTTT
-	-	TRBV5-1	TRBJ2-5	CASSLSSPLETQYF	TGCGCCAGCAGCTTAAGCAGCCCCCTGGAGACCCAGTACTTC
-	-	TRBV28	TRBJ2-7	CASRAPGITYEQYF	TGTGCCAGCAGAGCCCCCGGGATTACCTACGAGCAGTACTTC
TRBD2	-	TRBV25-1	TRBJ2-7	CARRLAVPYEQYF	TGTGCCAGAAGACTAGCCGTCCCCTACGAGCAGTACTTC
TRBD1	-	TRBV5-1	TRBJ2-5	CASSWTGGIEKTQYF	TGCGCCAGCAGCTGGACAGGGGGCATTGAGAAGACCCAGTACTTC
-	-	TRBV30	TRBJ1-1	CAWDHKRAAEAFF	TGTGCCTGGGATCACAAGAGGGCGGCTGAAGCTTTCTTT
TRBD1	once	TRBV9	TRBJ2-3	CASSVEGAMSTDTQYF	TGTGCCAGCAGCGTAGAGGGGGCCATGAGCACAGATACGCAGTATTTT
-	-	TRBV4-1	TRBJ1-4	CASSQSRARQEKLFF	TGCGCCAGCAGCCAAAGTAGGGCGAGACAGGAAAAACTGTTTTTT
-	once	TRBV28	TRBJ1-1	CASNPLNTEAFF	TGTGCCAGCAACCCGTTGAACACTGAAGCTTTCTTT
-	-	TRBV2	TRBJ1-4	CASSEVVRGNEKLFF	TGTGCCAGCAGTGAAGTGGTTCGCGGTAATGAAAAACTGTTTTTT